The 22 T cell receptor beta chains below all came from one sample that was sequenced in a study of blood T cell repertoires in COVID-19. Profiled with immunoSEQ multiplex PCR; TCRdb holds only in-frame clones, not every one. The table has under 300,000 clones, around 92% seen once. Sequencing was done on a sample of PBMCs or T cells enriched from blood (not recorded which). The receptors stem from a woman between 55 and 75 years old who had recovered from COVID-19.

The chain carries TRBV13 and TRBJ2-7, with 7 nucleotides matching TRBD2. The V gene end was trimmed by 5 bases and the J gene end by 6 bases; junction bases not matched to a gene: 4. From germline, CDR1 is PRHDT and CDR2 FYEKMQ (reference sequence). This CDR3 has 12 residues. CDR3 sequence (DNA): TGTGCCAGCAGCGTCCGGGGGGTCGAGCAGTACTTC. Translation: CASSVRGVEQYF.

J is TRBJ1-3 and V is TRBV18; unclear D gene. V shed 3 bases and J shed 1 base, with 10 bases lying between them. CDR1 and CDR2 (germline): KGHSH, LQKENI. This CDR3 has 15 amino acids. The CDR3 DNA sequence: TGTGCCAGCTCACCTGGGCTTTCATCTGGAAACACCATATATTTT. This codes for CASSPGLSSGNTIYF.

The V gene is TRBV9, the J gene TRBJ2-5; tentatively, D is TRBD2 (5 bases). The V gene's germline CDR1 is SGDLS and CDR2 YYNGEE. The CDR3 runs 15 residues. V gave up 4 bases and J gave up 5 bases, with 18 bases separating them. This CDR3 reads CASSFSMGSTETQYF. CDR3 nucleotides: TGTGCCAGCAGCTTTAGTATGGGGAGCACGGAGACCCAGTACTTC.

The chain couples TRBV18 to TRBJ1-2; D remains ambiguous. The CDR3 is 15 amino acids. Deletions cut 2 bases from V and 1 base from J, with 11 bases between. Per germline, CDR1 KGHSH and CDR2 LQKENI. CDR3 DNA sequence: TGTGCCAGCTCACCAATAGCGCAGGATAACTATGGCTACACCTTC. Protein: CASSPIAQDNYGYTF.

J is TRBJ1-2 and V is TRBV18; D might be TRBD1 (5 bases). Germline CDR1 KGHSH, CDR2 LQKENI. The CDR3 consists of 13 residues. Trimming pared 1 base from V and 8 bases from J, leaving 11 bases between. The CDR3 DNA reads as TGTGCCAGCTCACCACAGGGGTGGCGGGGCTACACCTTC. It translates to CASSPQGWRGYTF.

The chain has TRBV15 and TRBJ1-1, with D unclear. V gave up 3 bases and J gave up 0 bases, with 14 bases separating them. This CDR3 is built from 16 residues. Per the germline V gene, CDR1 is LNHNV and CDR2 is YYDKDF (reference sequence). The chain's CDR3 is CATSSPATRMNTEAFF. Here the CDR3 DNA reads TGTGCCACCAGCAGCCCCGCTACTCGAATGAACACTGAAGCTTTCTTT.

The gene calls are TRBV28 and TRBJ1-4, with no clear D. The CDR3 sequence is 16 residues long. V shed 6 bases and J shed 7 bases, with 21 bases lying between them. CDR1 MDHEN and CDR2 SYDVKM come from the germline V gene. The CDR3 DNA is TGTGCCAGCAGCCTTCAGGAGCCCGGGATGCGTGAAAAACTGTTTTTT. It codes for CASSLQEPGMREKLFF.

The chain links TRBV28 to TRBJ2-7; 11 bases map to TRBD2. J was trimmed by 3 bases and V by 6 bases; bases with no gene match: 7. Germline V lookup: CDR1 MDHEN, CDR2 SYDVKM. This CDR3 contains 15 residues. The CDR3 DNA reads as TGTGCCAGCAGGGCTAGCGGGGGGCCTGACTACGAGCAGTACTTC. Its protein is CASRASGGPDYEQYF. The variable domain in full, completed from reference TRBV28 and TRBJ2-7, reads DVKVTQSSRYLVKRTGEKVFLECVQDMDHENMFWYRQDPGLGLRLIYFSYDVKMKEKGDIPEGYSVSREKKERFSLILESASTNQTSMYLCASRASGGPDYEQYFGPGTRLTVT.

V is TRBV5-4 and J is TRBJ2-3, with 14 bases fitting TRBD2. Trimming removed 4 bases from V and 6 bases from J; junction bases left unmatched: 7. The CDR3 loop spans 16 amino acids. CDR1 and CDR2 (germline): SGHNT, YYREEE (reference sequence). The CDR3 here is CASSDRTSGRYDTQYF. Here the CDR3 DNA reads TGTGCCAGCAGCGATAGGACTAGCGGGAGGTATGATACGCAGTATTTT. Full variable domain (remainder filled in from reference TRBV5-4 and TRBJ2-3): ETGVTQSPTHLIKTRGQQVTLRCSSQSGHNTVSWYQQALGQGPQFIFQYYREEENGRGNFPPRFSGLQFPNYSSELNVNALELDDSALYLCASSDRTSGRYDTQYFGPGTRLTVL.

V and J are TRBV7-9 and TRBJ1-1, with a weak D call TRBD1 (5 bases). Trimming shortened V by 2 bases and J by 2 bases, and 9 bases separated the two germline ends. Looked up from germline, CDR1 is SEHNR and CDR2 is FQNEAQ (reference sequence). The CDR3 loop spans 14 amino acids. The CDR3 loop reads CASSLYGTNTEAFF. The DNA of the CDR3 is TGTGCCAGCAGCTTATACGGGACTAACACTGAAGCTTTCTTT.

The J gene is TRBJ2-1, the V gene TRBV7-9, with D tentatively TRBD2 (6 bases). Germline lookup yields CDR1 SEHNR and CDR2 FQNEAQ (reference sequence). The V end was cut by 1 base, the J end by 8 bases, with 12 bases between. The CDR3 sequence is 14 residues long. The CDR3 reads CASSLEGGPDEQFF. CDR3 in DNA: TGTGCCAGCAGCTTAGAAGGAGGGCCGGATGAGCAGTTCTTC. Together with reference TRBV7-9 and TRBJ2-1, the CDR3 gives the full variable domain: DTGVSQNPRHKITKRGQNVTFRCDPISEHNRLYWYRQTLGQGPEFLTYFQNEAQLEKSRLLSDRFSAERPKGSFSTLEIQRTEQGDSAMYLCASSLEGGPDEQFFGPGTRLTVL.

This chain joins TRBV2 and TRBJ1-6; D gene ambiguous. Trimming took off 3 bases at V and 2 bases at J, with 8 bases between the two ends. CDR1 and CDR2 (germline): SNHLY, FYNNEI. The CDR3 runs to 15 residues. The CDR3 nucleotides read TGTGCCAGCAGTGAGGACTACACCTATAATTCACCCCTCCACTTT. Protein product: CASSEDYTYNSPLHF.

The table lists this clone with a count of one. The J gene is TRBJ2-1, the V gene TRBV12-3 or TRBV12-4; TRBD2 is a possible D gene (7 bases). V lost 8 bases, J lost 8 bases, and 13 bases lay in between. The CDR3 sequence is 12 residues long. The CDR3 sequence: CASSRGGDEQFF. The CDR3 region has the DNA TGTGCCAGCTCGAGGGGGGGGGATGAGCAGTTCTTC.

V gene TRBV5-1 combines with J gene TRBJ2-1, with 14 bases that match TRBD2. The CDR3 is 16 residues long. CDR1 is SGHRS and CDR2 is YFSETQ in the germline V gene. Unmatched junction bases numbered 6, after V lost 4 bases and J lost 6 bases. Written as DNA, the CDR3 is TGCGCCAGCAGCCCCCCGGGACTAGCGGGAGTCAATGAGCAGTTCTTC. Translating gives CASSPPGLAGVNEQFF. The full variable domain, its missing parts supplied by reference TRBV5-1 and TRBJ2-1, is KAGVTQTPRYLIKTRGQQVTLSCSPISGHRSVSWYQQTPGQGLQFLFEYFSETQRNKGNFPGRFSGRQFSNSRSEMNVSTLELGDSALYLCASSPPGLAGVNEQFFGPGTRLTVL.

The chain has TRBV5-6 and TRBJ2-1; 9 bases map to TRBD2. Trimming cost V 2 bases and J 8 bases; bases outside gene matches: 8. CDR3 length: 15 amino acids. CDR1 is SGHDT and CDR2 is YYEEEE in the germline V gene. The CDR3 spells CASSFGGTSSYEQFF. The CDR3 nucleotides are TGTGCCAGCAGCTTCGGTGGGACTAGCTCATATGAGCAGTTCTTC.

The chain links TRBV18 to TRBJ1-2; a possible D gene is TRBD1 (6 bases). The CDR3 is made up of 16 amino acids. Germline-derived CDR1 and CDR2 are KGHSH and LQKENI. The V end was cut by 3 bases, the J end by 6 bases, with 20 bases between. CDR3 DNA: TGTGCCAGCTCACCCGAGCCCAGTTACAGGGCTGATGGCTACACCTTC. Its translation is CASSPEPSYRADGYTF.

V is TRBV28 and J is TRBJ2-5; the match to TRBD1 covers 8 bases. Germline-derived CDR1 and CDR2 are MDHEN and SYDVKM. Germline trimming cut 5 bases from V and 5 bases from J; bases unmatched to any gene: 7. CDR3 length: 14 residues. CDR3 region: CASSTQGARETQYF. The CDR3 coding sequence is TGTGCCAGCAGTACTCAGGGGGCGCGGGAGACCCAGTACTTC.

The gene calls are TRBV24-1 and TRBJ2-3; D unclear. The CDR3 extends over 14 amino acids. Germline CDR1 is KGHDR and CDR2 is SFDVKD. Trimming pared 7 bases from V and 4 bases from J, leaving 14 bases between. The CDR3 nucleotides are TGTGCCACCAGCAGTCGTGAGGCCGCAGATACGCAGTATTTT. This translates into CATSSREAADTQYF.

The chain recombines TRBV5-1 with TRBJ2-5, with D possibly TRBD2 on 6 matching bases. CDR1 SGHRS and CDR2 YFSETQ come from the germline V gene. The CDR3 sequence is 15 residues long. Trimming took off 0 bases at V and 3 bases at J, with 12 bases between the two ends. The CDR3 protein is CASSLGLAREETQYF. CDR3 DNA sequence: TGCGCCAGCAGCTTGGGTCTAGCGCGAGAAGAGACCCAGTACTTC.

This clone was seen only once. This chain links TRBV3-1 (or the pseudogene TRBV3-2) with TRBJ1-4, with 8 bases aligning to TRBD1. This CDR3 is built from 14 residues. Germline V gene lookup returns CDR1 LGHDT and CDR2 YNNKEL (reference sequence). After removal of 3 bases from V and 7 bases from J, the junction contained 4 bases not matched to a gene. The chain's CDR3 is CASSHGTGVEKLFF. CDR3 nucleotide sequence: TGTGCCAGCAGCCATGGGACAGGTGTTGAAAAACTGTTTTTT.

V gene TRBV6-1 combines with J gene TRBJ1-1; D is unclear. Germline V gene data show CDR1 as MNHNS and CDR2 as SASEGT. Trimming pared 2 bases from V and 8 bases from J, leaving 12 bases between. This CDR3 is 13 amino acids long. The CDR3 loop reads CASSERWREEAFF. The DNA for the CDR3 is TGTGCCAGCAGTGAAAGGTGGCGGGAAGAAGCTTTCTTT.

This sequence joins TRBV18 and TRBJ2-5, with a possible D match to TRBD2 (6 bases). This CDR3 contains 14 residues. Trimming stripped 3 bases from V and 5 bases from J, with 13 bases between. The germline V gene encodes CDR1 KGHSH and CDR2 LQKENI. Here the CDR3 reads CASSPGGKGETQYF. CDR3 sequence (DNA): TGTGCCAGCTCACCTGGCGGGAAGGGGGAGACCCAGTACTTC. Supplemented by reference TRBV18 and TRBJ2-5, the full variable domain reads NAGVMQNPRHLVRRRGQEARLRCSPMKGHSHVYWYRQLPEEGLKFMVYLQKENIIDESGMPKERFSAEFPKEGPSILRIQQVVRGDSAAYFCASSPGGKGETQYFGPGTRLLVL.